The 20 T cell receptor beta chains presented below share a single source sample, sequenced in a study of blood T cell repertoires in COVID-19. Clones were read by immunoSEQ multiplex PCR, and TCRdb kept only the in-frame ones, dropping some. The sample comprises under 300,000 clones, approximately 91% of which are singletons, and approximately 2.2% rests with the top ten. Sequencing was performed on peripheral blood. The receptors shown here come from a woman aged 40 to 50 who had recovered from COVID-19.

V usage is TRBV19 and J usage is TRBJ2-7; 10 nucleotides match TRBD2. The CDR3 has 16 amino acids. V was clipped by 3 bases and J by 6 bases; unmatched bases: 11. Per the germline V gene, CDR1 is LNHDA and CDR2 is SQIVND (reference sequence). The CDR3 here is CASSIGGLAGVSEQYF. The CDR3 region has the DNA TGTGCCAGTAGTATCGGGGGCCTAGCGGGAGTTTCCGAGCAGTACTTC. Full variable domain (outside the CDR3, taken from reference TRBV19 and TRBJ2-7): DGGITQSPKYLFRKEGQNVTLSCEQNLNHDAMYWYRQDPGQGLRLIYYSQIVNDFQKGDIAEGYSVSREKKESFPLTVTSAQKNPTAFYLCASSIGGLAGVSEQYFGPGTRLTVT.

The V call is TRBV15, the J call TRBJ1-6; D gene ambiguous. The V and J ends lost 3 bases and 6 bases respectively, with 3 bases between them. CDR3 length equals 12 residues. The germline V gene encodes CDR1 LNHNV and CDR2 YYDKDF (reference sequence). The chain's CDR3 is CATSSLNSPLHF. In nucleotides, the CDR3 is TGTGCCACCAGCAGCCTTAATTCACCCCTCCACTTT.

This sequence joins TRBV6-2 or TRBV6-3 and TRBJ1-1; TRBD1 agrees at 8 bases. The germline gives CDR1 MNHEY, CDR2 SVGEGT. Trimming cost V 2 bases and J 3 bases; bases outside gene matches: 8. The CDR3 totals 16 residues. CDR3 loop: CASSYDRGLYDTEAFF. The CDR3 bases are TGTGCCAGCAGTTACGACAGGGGATTGTATGACACTGAAGCTTTCTTT.

The rearrangement uses TRBV9 and TRBJ2-1, with TRBD2 matching 10 bases. Germline CDR1 is SGDLS and CDR2 is YYNGEE. The CDR3 spans 16 residues. With 3 bases clipped from V and 4 bases from J, the junction kept 7 bases outside the gene matches. This CDR3 reads CASSGVAGGLYNEQFF. The CDR3 coding sequence is TGTGCCAGCAGCGGGGTAGCGGGAGGCCTTTACAATGAGCAGTTCTTC.

This clone showed up just a few times. This rearrangement joins TRBV5-5 to TRBJ1-1, with D unresolved. V lost 4 bases, J lost 7 bases, and 20 bases lay in between. This CDR3 is built from 15 residues. Per germline, CDR1 SGHKS and CDR2 YYEKEE (reference sequence). The CDR3 DNA reads as TGTGCCAGCAGCCCGAAAGGCCCCCGAGGAGATGAAGCTTTCTTT. Protein product: CASSPKGPRGDEAFF. Drawing the rest from reference TRBV5-5 and TRBJ1-1, the complete variable domain is DAGVTQSPTHLIKTRGQQVTLRCSPISGHKSVSWYQQVLGQGPQFIFQYYEKEERGRGNFPDRFSARQFPNYSSELNVNALLLGDSALYLCASSPKGPRGDEAFFGQGTRLTVV.

The sample holds a few counts of this clone. The V call is TRBV14, the J call TRBJ1-3; a weak D match, TRBD1 (6 bases). Trimming stripped 4 bases from V and 2 bases from J, with 9 bases between. The V gene's germline CDR1 is SGHDN and CDR2 FVKESK. The CDR3 totals 14 residues. The CDR3 sequence is CASSRAGAGNTIYF. The CDR3 nucleotides read TGTGCCAGCAGCCGGGCAGGGGCTGGAAACACCATATATTTT.

This chain joins TRBV3-1 (or the pseudogene TRBV3-2) and TRBJ2-7, with 7 bases that match TRBD2. V shed 2 bases, J shed 6 bases, and the junction held 10 bases outside the gene matches. The CDR3 length is 15 residues. CDR1 and CDR2 from the germline V gene are LGHDT and YNNKEL (reference sequence). Here the CDR3 DNA reads TGTGCCAGCAGCCAAAAAGGACTAGTTGTCTCCGAGCAGTACTTC. Translating it yields CASSQKGLVVSEQYF.

The gene calls are TRBV28 and TRBJ2-2; D possibly corresponds to TRBD2 (5 bases). The germline gives CDR1 MDHEN, CDR2 SYDVKM. This CDR3 has 15 residues. V lost 5 bases and J 4 bases, leaving 14 bases between the germline ends. CDR3 sequence: CASSSPGILTGELFF. CDR3 nucleotides: TGTGCCAGCAGTAGCCCCGGGATCCTCACCGGGGAGCTGTTTTTT.

The chain is built from TRBV4-3 and TRBJ2-2; TRBD1 matches at 9 bases. The V and J ends lost 3 bases and 2 bases, in that order; junction bases with no gene match: 7. Germline V lookup: CDR1 LGHNA, CDR2 YSLEER. The CDR3 spans 17 residues. This CDR3 reads CASSHSVGQGNTGELFF. CDR3 coding DNA: TGCGCCAGCAGCCACTCCGTGGGACAGGGTAACACCGGGGAGCTGTTTTTT.

The chain employs TRBV15 and TRBJ2-1; D possibly corresponds to TRBD2 (5 bases). Germline CDR1 and CDR2: LNHNV and YYDKDF (reference sequence). CDR3 length: 18 residues. Trimming removed 0 bases from V and 1 base from J, with 16 bases in between. CDR3 bases: TGTGCCACCAGCAGAGATTTGTTAGGAGCGGTTTCCTACAATGAGCAGTTCTTC. This sequence encodes CATSRDLLGAVSYNEQFF.

The chain is built from TRBV6-5 and TRBJ1-4, with D possibly TRBD1 on 5 matching bases. Trimming cost V 7 bases and J 8 bases, with 17 bases left between them. Per germline, CDR1 MNHEY and CDR2 SVGAGI. This CDR3 comprises 14 residues. The CDR3 region is CASMGQFWGEKLFF. For the CDR3, the DNA is TGTGCCAGCATGGGTCAGTTTTGGGGCGAAAAACTGTTTTTT.

The chain combines TRBV11-2 with TRBJ2-1; TRBD2 matches at 9 bases. Trimming cost V 4 bases and J 3 bases; bases outside gene matches: 10. The CDR3 totals 17 residues. Germline-derived CDR1 and CDR2 are SGHAT and FQNNGV. The CDR3 reads CASSSPRLAGNYNEQFF. The CDR3, as DNA: TGTGCCAGCAGCTCCCCCAGGCTAGCGGGAAACTACAATGAGCAGTTCTTC.

The chain employs TRBV4-2 and TRBJ2-1; TRBD2 agrees at 10 bases. The germline V gene has CDR1 LGHNA and CDR2 YNFKEQ. Trimming at V came to 3 bases and at J to 2 bases, leaving 10 bases not matched to a gene. CDR3 length: 18 amino acids. CDR3 in DNA: TGTGCCAGCAGCCACAACATAGCGGGGGGAAACGCCTACAATGAGCAGTTCTTC. Translating gives CASSHNIAGGNAYNEQFF.

The chain joins TRBV24-1 to TRBJ2-5; tentatively, D is TRBD1 (6 bases). CDR3 length equals 15 residues. Trimming removed 4 bases at V and 1 base at J, with 12 bases between. The germline CDR1 and CDR2 sequences are KGHDR and SFDVKD. The CDR3: CATSDSTGFQETQYF. In DNA form, the CDR3 reads TGTGCCACCAGTGACAGTACAGGGTTCCAAGAGACCCAGTACTTC.

This chain joins TRBV28 and TRBJ2-7; 7 positions match TRBD1. V lost 10 bases and J lost 0; bases outside the gene matches: 9. The CDR3 contains 14 residues. Germline values: CDR1 MDHEN, CDR2 SYDVKM. Here the CDR3 reads CATDRTGYSYEQYF. CDR3 DNA: TGTGCCACCGACAGGACAGGTTACTCCTACGAGCAGTACTTC.

This chain uses TRBV7-2 with TRBJ2-5, with D perhaps TRBD1 (6 bases). The CDR3 has 16 residues. V lost 5 bases to trimming and J lost 1 base, with 17 bases between them. Germline V gene data show CDR1 as SGHTA and CDR2 as FQGNSA. CDR3 amino acids: CASSRDTPNLQETQYF. CDR3 DNA: TGTGCCAGCAGCCGGGACACCCCGAATCTCCAAGAGACCCAGTACTTC.

The chain joins TRBV11-2 to TRBJ2-4, with D maybe TRBD1 (6 bases). This CDR3 comprises 19 residues. The germline V and J ends were trimmed by 3 bases and 2 bases, with 23 bases remaining between them. Per the germline V gene, CDR1 is SGHAT and CDR2 is FQNNGV. The DNA of the CDR3 is TGTGCCAGCAGCTTTCCTTACCCTGGCAGGGGCCTAACCAAAAACATTCAGTACTTC. Translation: CASSFPYPGRGLTKNIQYF. The entire variable domain, with the rest obtained from reference TRBV11-2 and TRBJ2-4, is as follows: EAGVAQSPRYKIIEKRQSVAFWCNPISGHATLYWYQQILGQGPKLLIQFQNNGVVDDSQLPKDRFSAERLKGVDSTLKIQPAKLEDSAVYLCASSFPYPGRGLTKNIQYFGAGTRLSVL.

This clone has a single count. The chain links TRBV4-1 to TRBJ2-5; 9 bases fit TRBD1. The CDR3 totals 15 residues. Looked up from germline, CDR1 is MGHRA and CDR2 is YSYEKL. The trim removed 5 bases at V and 5 bases at J, leaving 9 bases unmatched. CDR3 in DNA: TGCGCCAGCAGCTTAGCGACAGGGGGGTGGGAGACCCAGTACTTC. This gives the protein CASSLATGGWETQYF.

The chain combines TRBV7-3 with TRBJ2-7; no clear D gene. V lost 1 base and J lost 3, with 10 bases in between. Germline CDR1 and CDR2: SGHTA and FQGTGA. This CDR3 is built from 14 residues. The CDR3 DNA follows: TGTGCCAGCAGCTTAATCTGGCAGAACTACGAGCAGTACTTC. Translated: CASSLIWQNYEQYF.

This chain joins TRBV11-2 and TRBJ2-7; D is perhaps TRBD1 (6 bases). Germline V lookup: CDR1 SGHAT, CDR2 FQNNGV. The CDR3 runs to 17 residues. The V end lost 0 bases, the J end lost 2 bases, and 17 bases lay between the germline ends. This CDR3 is CASSLEGSVGGTYEQYF. In DNA form, the CDR3 reads TGTGCCAGCAGCTTAGAAGGTTCGGTTGGGGGCACCTACGAGCAGTACTTC.